This record covers a single TCR beta chain. Its recognized antigen is unknown. No much larger clonotype is one base removed from it; base qualities were not supplied. V and J are truncated by 0 bases and 5 bases respectively, leaving an intervening sequence of 11 bases. The germline V gene (reference sequence) sets CDR1 to MNHEY and CDR2 to SMNVEV. Its CDR3 holds 16 amino acids, cysteine through phenylalanine. CDR3 DNA is the only sequence kept; it has 48 bases, read in frame from the first base. Receptor libraries were prepared by the immunoSEQ multiplex PCR assay. The hsTCRB Kit was used according to the manufacturer's protocol to amplify rearranged TCR beta chain sequences. Sequencing of TCRB libraries was carried out on an Illumina MiSeq. Processing in the source paper ran as follows. The kit vendor's proprietary platform handled demultiplexing, trimming and gene mapping. Sourced from immuneACCESS, this table was stored by TCRdb with only in-frame sequences that have V and J called. A share of the clones is absent; for the studies checked, an unresolved V gene accounts for under half, and the remainder has no known explanation. Clone size and the V and J calls come from that table; the DNA yielded D and trimming. Recorded for this sample are tens of thousands of clones; approximately 65% of them occurred a single time. More than 4.5% of the sample lies in the top ten.

According to the study, the label for this sample's time point signals: week 47, end of study. Each vaccine dose, consisting of 300 ug of a 20-mer mutant IDH1 peptide in Montanide, was administered subcutaneously with topical imiquimod. Across visits V03 through V10, patients got a total of eight vaccinations, given in weeks 1, 3, 5, 7, 11, 15, 19 and 23. Donors had newly diagnosed WHO grade 3 or 4 IDH1-mutant astrocytomas with loss of nuclear ATRX. The samples were drawn from NOA16, a multicentre, single-arm, open-label phase I trial in Germany that tested a mutant IDH1 peptide vaccine in humans for the first time. Genomic DNA for TCRB sequencing was isolated from EDTA blood with the DNeasy Blood and Tissue Kit. The data are from a study of a mutant IDH1 vaccine in newly diagnosed glioma (dated by TCRdb to about 2021). A note on the overall study: Vaccination was initiated 4-6 weeks after radiotherapy alone, or concurrently with temozolomide cycles in the chemotherapy-containing groups. Longitudinal TCRB deep sequencing was done for 25 treated patients, wherever samples were available for exploratory analyses. The week-35 safety follow-up was designated visit V12, and the week-47 end of study was designated visit V13. Of the approximately 33 treated patients, approximately 62% were male and roughly 38% were female, and a mean age of around 40 years was recorded. Peripheral blood was drawn at six visits: V03 (baseline), V05, V07, V10, V12 and V13. Prior to enrollment, patients had been given standard therapy consisting of radiotherapy alone, temozolomide alone, or radiochemotherapy with temozolomide, with the combination given to most patients.

Results and caveats for the whole study, not just this receptor: Pseudoprogression seemed to be unrelated to changes in the top peripheral T cell clonotypes found by TCRB sequencing. It was noted by the authors that analyses of patient blood samples could not be reproduced owing to sample limitations. Immune responses induced by the vaccine were seen in roughly 92% of patients across multiple MHC alleles. Availability determined which PBMC samples were chosen for TCRB deep sequencing.

The TCR comes from a man in his forties or fifties with glioma. Some clones in this sample may be carry-over from other donors' samples. The source was peripheral blood mononuclear cells (PBMCs), collected from a glioma patient whose treatment included an IDH1 peptide vaccine. Rearrangement joined TRBV27 to TRBJ1-6; the D gene cannot be named for sure. The CDR3 protein is CASSLSAAYDNSPLHF. The base sequence is TGTGCCAGCAGTTTATCGGCCGCCTACGATAATTCACCCCTCCACTTT.